This TCR beta chain stems from a study of identical twins. Germline-derived CDR1 and CDR2 are SGHDT and YYEEEE. The junction had 10 bases not matched to a gene; V was cut back by 4 bases and J by 4 bases. The CDR3 runs to 15 residues. TCRdb ran MiXCR on the 5' RACE reads and lists one entry per CDR3 protein. Among some 690,000 distinct CDR3 sequences, roughly 20% were seen once, and the ten largest hold about 4.3%. Broader study findings: Cord blood beta clonotypes that were abundant carried fewer insertions, and memory repertoires showed no such trend. In drawing conclusions, the study used cross-sectional statistical analysis and did not follow the same donors.

Comments on this clonotype: Its target is unknown.

These data also featured in a second study, about T cells expressing NK-cell markers. That report adds: From sorted CD3+CD56+NKG2C+, CD3+CD56+NKG2C- and CD3+CD56-NKG2C+ T cells came the TCR beta repertoires. Dominance of the CD3+CD56-NKG2C+ fraction by these clonotypes also held in a few donors.

The chain employs TRBV5-6 and TRBJ2-7; 8 nucleotides line up with TRBD1. This TCR came from a woman aged 18-29 years in good health. The sample was PBMCs. CDR3 coding DNA: TGTGCCAGCAGCCCTGGGACAGGAGGACGATACGAGCAGTACTTC. It yields the protein CASSPGTGGRYEQYF.